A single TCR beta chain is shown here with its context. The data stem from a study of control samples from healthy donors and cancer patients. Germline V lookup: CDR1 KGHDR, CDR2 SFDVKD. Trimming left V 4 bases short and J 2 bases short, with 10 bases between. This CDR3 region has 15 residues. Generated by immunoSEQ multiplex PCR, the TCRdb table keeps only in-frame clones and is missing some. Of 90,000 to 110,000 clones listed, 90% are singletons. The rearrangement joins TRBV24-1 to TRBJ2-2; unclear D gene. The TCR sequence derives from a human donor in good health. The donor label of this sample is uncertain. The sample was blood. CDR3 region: CATSDPIFNTGELFF. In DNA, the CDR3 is TGTGCCACCAGTGACCCAATCTTTAACACCGGGGAGCTGTTTTTT.